This passage covers 30 T cell receptor beta chains from one sample sequenced in a study of identical twins. TCRdb re-derived calls from the 5' RACE reads in MiXCR, one entry per CDR3 protein. Among about 890,000 distinct CDR3 sequences listed, around 12% were seen once. These records were also assigned to another study, of yellow fever vaccine responses in identical twins.

The sample was PBMCs. All receptors derive from a woman aged 18-29 years in good health.

This clonotype was counted only a few times. This chain uses TRBV20-1 with TRBJ1-1, with a weak D call TRBD1 (5 bases). The CDR3 is made up of 14 amino acids. Germline CDR1 and CDR2: DFQATT and SNEGSKA (reference sequence). V dropped 5 bases and J dropped 0 bases, with 13 bases sitting between them. The CDR3 loop is CSAQDDSMNTEAFF. The DNA for the CDR3 is TGCAGTGCTCAGGACGACAGCATGAACACTGAAGCTTTCTTT.

Ten or more counts support this clonotype. The chain links TRBV27 to TRBJ2-7; 8 nucleotides match TRBD2. Germline lookup yields CDR1 MNHEY and CDR2 SMNVEV (reference sequence). The CDR3 is made up of 14 amino acids. V lost 4 bases to trimming and J lost 6 bases; unmatched junction nucleotides: 8. This CDR3 is CASSSGTSQSEQYF. For the CDR3, the DNA is TGTGCCAGCAGTTCCGGGACTAGTCAGAGCGAGCAGTACTTC.

This clonotype has more than one count but fewer than ten. V usage is TRBV24-1 and J usage is TRBJ2-5; 9 bases map to TRBD2. The junction had 13 bases not matched to a gene; V was cut back by 7 bases and J by 5 bases. CDR1 and CDR2 from the germline V gene are KGHDR and SFDVKD. The CDR3 consists of 16 residues. The DNA for the CDR3 is TGTGCCACCAGCCCTCAGGAGCGGGGGGTGTTGGAGACCCAGTACTTC. Its protein product is CATSPQERGVLETQYF.

This chain joins TRBV5-1 and TRBJ2-1, with 7 bases lining up with TRBD2. CDR1 and CDR2 (germline): SGHRS, YFSETQ. CDR3 length equals 13 residues. V gave up 7 bases and J gave up 8 bases; unmatched junction bases: 9. DNA for the CDR3: TGCGCCAGCGGCAAACTAGCGACTGATGAGCAGTTCTTC. Translating it yields CASGKLATDEQFF.

This clonotype was seen at least ten times. V and J are TRBV12-3 or TRBV12-4 and TRBJ2-1, with a weak D call TRBD1 (5 bases). V lost 4 bases and J lost 9, with 7 bases in between. The CDR3 contains 11 residues. CDR3 coding DNA: TGTGCCAGCAGTTCAAGGGGTGAGCAGTTCTTC. Translation: CASSSRGEQFF.

The chain is built from TRBV18 and TRBJ2-1; D is possibly TRBD2 (7 bases). The V gene's germline CDR1 is KGHSH and CDR2 LQKENI. CDR3 length: 15 residues. The V end was cut by 5 bases, the J end by 3 bases, with 14 bases between. The CDR3 loop reads CASSSPRGRYNEQFF. The CDR3 region has the DNA TGTGCCAGCTCATCCCCGCGGGGGCGCTACAATGAGCAGTTCTTC.

V is TRBV24-1 and J is TRBJ1-2, with no clear D. CDR3 length: 13 amino acids. V was trimmed by 4 bases and J by 3 bases, leaving 8 bases between them. From germline, CDR1 is KGHDR and CDR2 SFDVKD. CDR3 nucleotides: TGTGCCACCAGTGAGTACGGCCACTATGGCTACACCTTC. It specifies CATSEYGHYGYTF.

The count of this clonotype is one. The V call is TRBV2, the J call TRBJ2-3, with 7 nucleotides matching TRBD2. V lost 10 bases, J lost 4 bases, and 5 bases stayed unmatched. Germline V lookup: CDR1 SNHLY, CDR2 FYNNEI. The CDR3 is 12 amino acids. Here the CDR3 DNA reads TGTGCCACGCACACTAGCGCAGATACGCAGTATTTT. Its translation: CATHTSADTQYF.

The chain couples TRBV5-1 to TRBJ1-6, with D possibly TRBD1 on 5 matching bases. The CDR3 sequence is 17 residues long. Per germline, CDR1 SGHRS and CDR2 YFSETQ. Trimming pared 1 base from V and 5 bases from J, leaving 16 bases between. The DNA for the CDR3 is TGCGCCAGCAGCTTGACCGGCGGGGCGCGCGATAATTCACCCCTCCACTTT. Residues: CASSLTGGARDNSPLHF.

There are a few counts of this clonotype. This rearrangement joins TRBV29-1 to TRBJ2-2; the match to TRBD2 covers 7 bases. Germline lookup yields CDR1 SQVTM and CDR2 ANQGSEA. With V trimmed by 7 bases and J by 7 bases, 24 bases remained unmatched. There are 18 residues in the CDR3. This CDR3 is CSALVRAGDAEIGGELFF. The CDR3 nucleotides read TGCAGCGCCCTGGTGCGGGCGGGGGACGCAGAAATCGGCGGGGAGCTGTTTTTT.

The V call is TRBV5-1, the J call TRBJ1-1; a weak D match, TRBD1 (5 bases). Deletions cut 6 bases from V and 2 bases from J, with 17 bases between. This CDR3 has 15 residues. Germline lookup yields CDR1 SGHRS and CDR2 YFSETQ. Here the CDR3 reads CASKGQTDFNTEAFF. The CDR3 DNA sequence: TGCGCCAGCAAGGGGCAGACTGACTTTAACACTGAAGCTTTCTTT.

V is TRBV4-2 and J is TRBJ1-5; 7 bases map to TRBD1. Looked up from germline, CDR1 is LGHNA and CDR2 is YNFKEQ. The trim removed 0 bases at V and 3 bases at J, leaving 2 bases unmatched. The CDR3 covers 15 residues. The CDR3 DNA sequence: TGTGCCAGCAGCCAAGATGGGACAGTCAATCAGCCCCAGCATTTT. Translating gives CASSQDGTVNQPQHF.

V gene TRBV4-2 combines with J gene TRBJ1-5, with 7 bases fitting TRBD1. The CDR3 covers 15 residues. V shed 3 bases, J shed 3 bases, and the junction held 5 bases outside the gene matches. Germline V gene data show CDR1 as LGHNA and CDR2 as YNFKEQ. Here the CDR3 reads CASSQPGQINQPQHF. Written as DNA, the CDR3 is TGTGCCAGCAGCCAGCCGGGACAGATCAATCAGCCCCAGCATTTT.

The rearrangement joins TRBV25-1 to TRBJ1-1; 7 bases map to TRBD1. V gave up 4 bases and J gave up 7 bases; unmatched junction bases: 3. Germline V lookup: CDR1 MGHDK, CDR2 SYGVNS. The CDR3 loop spans 12 amino acids. For the CDR3, the DNA is TGTGCCAGCAGTGGGGGACAGATTGAAGCTTTCTTT. Encoded protein: CASSGGQIEAFF.

The sample holds a few counts of this clonotype. This chain joins TRBV3-1 and TRBJ2-7; possibly TRBD1 or TRBD2 for D (5 bases each). Germline V gene data show CDR1 as LGHDT and CDR2 as YNNKEL (reference sequence). Trimming removed 3 bases from V and 12 bases from J, with 24 bases in between. CDR3 length: 15 residues. CDR3 sequence reads: CASSHTGAGAEGPYF. DNA for the CDR3: TGTGCCAGCAGCCACACCGGGGCAGGAGCCGAAGGGCCGTACTTC.

This clonotype was detected a few times. The genes are TRBV7-9 and TRBJ2-1; D may be TRBD2 (6 bases). CDR1 SEHNR and CDR2 FQNEAQ come from the germline V gene (reference sequence). This CDR3 is 15 amino acids long. V gave up 2 bases and J gave up 2 bases, with 10 bases separating them. The CDR3 region is CASSLMTRAYNEQFF. As DNA, the CDR3 is TGTGCCAGCAGCTTAATGACTAGGGCCTACAATGAGCAGTTCTTC.

This clonotype was seen at least ten times. This rearrangement joins TRBV12-3 or TRBV12-4 to TRBJ2-3; D is tentatively TRBD1 or TRBD2 (5 bases each). The CDR3 consists of 14 residues. Trimming shortened V by 7 bases and J by 5 bases, and 16 bases separated the two germline ends. In DNA form, the CDR3 reads TGTGCCAGCATCCCGGGACCCGCGGGAGATACGCAGTATTTT. It encodes CASIPGPAGDTQYF.

There are a few counts of this clonotype. The V and J genes are TRBV3-1 and TRBJ1-1; tentative D call: TRBD1 (5 bases). The V end was cut by 11 bases, the J end by 0 bases, with 16 bases between. The V gene's germline CDR1 is LGHDT and CDR2 YNNKEL (reference sequence). This CDR3 has 14 amino acids. The DNA of the CDR3 is TGTGCCGCAGCGGTCGGGACGGTGAACACTGAAGCTTTCTTT. As protein: CAAAVGTVNTEAFF.

The V gene is TRBV19, the J gene TRBJ2-3; 12 bases fit TRBD2. CDR1 and CDR2 (germline): LNHDA, SQIVND (reference sequence). V trimming: 7 bases; J trimming: 3 bases; junction bases outside the gene matches: 8. CDR3 size: 16 residues. The chain's CDR3 is CASTVLAGGTTDTQYF. Written as DNA, the CDR3 is TGTGCCAGTACTGTACTAGCGGGGGGAACAACAGATACGCAGTATTTT.

The chain employs TRBV9 and TRBJ1-2, with 7 positions matching TRBD1. Germline assignment: CDR1 SGDLS and CDR2 YYNGEE. This CDR3 has 15 residues. The J segment lost 4 bases and the V segment lost 0 bases, leaving 6 bases of the junction unmatched. The DNA of the CDR3 is TGTGCCAGCAGCGTAGATTTGACAGGGTCCTATGGCTACACCTTC. Amino acids: CASSVDLTGSYGYTF.

This clonotype was detected a few times. The chain joins TRBV3-1 to TRBJ2-2; perhaps TRBD1 as D (6 bases). The germline CDR1 and CDR2 sequences are LGHDT and YNNKEL (reference sequence). V was shortened by 8 bases and J by 10 bases, with 23 bases between the two germline ends. The length of the CDR3 is 15 residues. The CDR3 sequence is CASSPLGAGAPELFF. The CDR3 DNA follows: TGTGCCAGCTCCCCCTTGGGGGCTGGCGCACCGGAGCTGTTTTTT.

The chain joins TRBV5-1 to TRBJ2-5; 7 nucleotides line up with TRBD2. CDR1 is SGHRS and CDR2 is YFSETQ in the germline V gene. CDR3 length: 14 amino acids. V trimming: 4 bases; J trimming: 1 base; junction bases outside the gene matches: 4. The CDR3 region has the DNA TGCGCCAGCAGCAAAGCGGGGTCCCAAGAGACCCAGTACTTC. Translated: CASSKAGSQETQYF.

V usage is TRBV14 and J usage is TRBJ2-1; D perhaps matches TRBD1 (6 bases). The CDR3 consists of 14 residues. Trimming stripped 0 bases from V and 5 bases from J, with 8 bases between. Per germline, CDR1 SGHDN and CDR2 FVKESK. In nucleotides, the CDR3 is TGTGCCAGCAGCCAAGATTGGGGGCACAATGAGCAGTTCTTC. It yields the protein CASSQDWGHNEQFF.

This clonotype was detected only a few times. The rearrangement links TRBV24-1 to TRBJ2-3, with 8 bases fitting TRBD2. CDR3 size: 16 residues. The V gene end was trimmed by 6 bases and the J gene end by 3 bases; junction bases not matched to a gene: 10. The germline CDR1 and CDR2 sequences are KGHDR and SFDVKD. The CDR3 nucleotides read TGTGCCACCAGTAGAGCGGGAGTGGATCATACAGATACGCAGTATTTT. It codes for CATSRAGVDHTDTQYF.

The chain employs TRBV5-1 and TRBJ2-1; 8 bases align to TRBD2. Germline values: CDR1 SGHRS, CDR2 YFSETQ. V lost 3 bases to trimming and J lost 4 bases; unmatched junction nucleotides: 18. The CDR3 runs to 19 residues. For the CDR3, the DNA is TGCGCCAGCAGCTACCCGGGACTAGGAAAATGGGGGGATTACAATGAGCAGTTCTTC. Translated: CASSYPGLGKWGDYNEQFF.

This clonotype was observed many times. This sequence joins TRBV20-1 and TRBJ2-4, with TRBD1 matching 9 bases. Germline V gene sequence: CDR1 DFQATT, CDR2 SNEGSKA (reference sequence). This CDR3 spans 14 amino acids. J gave up 0 bases and V 3 bases, and 0 bases lay outside the gene matches. CDR3 loop: CSARDRGAKNIQYF. Written as DNA, the CDR3 is TGCAGTGCTAGGGACAGGGGAGCCAAAAACATTCAGTACTTC.

The chain is built from TRBV28 and TRBJ2-7; D gene unclear. V was pared by 1 base and J by 4 bases, with 14 bases between. The germline V gene encodes CDR1 MDHEN and CDR2 SYDVKM. CDR3 length: 15 amino acids. Written as DNA, the CDR3 is TGTGCCAGCAGTTTATCCCCACCGTCGTTGTACGAGCAGTACTTC. It translates to CASSLSPPSLYEQYF.

This rearrangement joins TRBV6-5 to TRBJ2-2; no reliable D call. CDR1 and CDR2 from the germline V gene are MNHEY and SVGAGI. V lost 3 bases and J 4 bases, leaving 12 bases between the germline ends. CDR3 length equals 15 residues. The CDR3 sequence is CASSYKDQVTGELFF. Written as DNA, the CDR3 is TGTGCCAGCAGTTATAAGGATCAGGTCACCGGGGAGCTGTTTTTT.

A few counts support this clonotype. The chain is built from TRBV5-1 and TRBJ2-5; unclear D gene. The CDR3 has 16 residues. The V gene lost 3 bases and the J gene lost 0 bases, with 15 bases spanning the gap. Germline CDR1 reads SGHRS; CDR2 reads YFSETQ. The CDR3 DNA follows: TGCGCCAGCAGCTCGGGTCTACGGACGTACCAAGAGACCCAGTACTTC. Translation: CASSSGLRTYQETQYF.

This chain uses TRBV5-5 with TRBJ1-4, with D maybe TRBD1 (6 bases). CDR3 size: 14 residues. Trimming cost V 2 bases and J 8 bases, with 13 bases left between them. The germline gives CDR1 SGHKS, CDR2 YYEKEE (reference sequence). CDR3 nucleotide sequence: TGTGCCAGCAGCTTCGGGGGGCGTTACGAAAAACTGTTTTTT. Translation gives CASSFGGRYEKLFF.